Listed here is a single TCR beta chain. The antigen is unknown. The CDR3 contains 12 residues. The V gene lost 8 bases and the J gene lost 10 bases, with 16 bases spanning the gap. Germline assignment: CDR1 SGHRS and CDR2 YFSETQ. The data were produced by immunoSEQ multiplex PCR, yet TCRdb's version contains in-frame clones alone and is incomplete. The data show about 40,000 clones, 85% seen once. The data originate from a study of lymphopenia after photon versus proton radiotherapy. The study's findings and limits: Relative stability marked proton patients; photon patients lost diversity and naive cells. Better survival with proton therapy was suggested as possible, not demonstrated. After the lymphocyte nadir, photon-treated repertoires showed oligoclonal expansion, especially of CD8+ Temra cells. A bigger post-nadir fall in TCR diversity correlated inversely with survival time in deceased patients.

The material was peripheral blood, obtained from a patient treated with photon-based radiotherapy. This sequence was found in a man in his fifties or sixties with gastric cancer. The V gene is TRBV5-1, the J gene TRBJ2-1; the D gene is possibly TRBD1 (5 bases). CDR3 amino acids: CASSIGDREQFF. The CDR3 DNA sequence: TGCGCCAGTTCTATAGGGGATCGCGAGCAGTTCTTC.